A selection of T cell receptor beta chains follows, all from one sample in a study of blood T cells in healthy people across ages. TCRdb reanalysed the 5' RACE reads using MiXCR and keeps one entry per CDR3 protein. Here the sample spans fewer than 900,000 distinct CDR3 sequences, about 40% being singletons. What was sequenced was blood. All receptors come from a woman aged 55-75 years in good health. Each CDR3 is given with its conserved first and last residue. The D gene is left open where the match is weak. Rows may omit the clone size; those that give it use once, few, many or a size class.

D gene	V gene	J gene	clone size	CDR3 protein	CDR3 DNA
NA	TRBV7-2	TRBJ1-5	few	CASSEELNQPQHF	TGTGCCAGCAGCGAAGAGCTGAATCAGCCCCAGCATTTT
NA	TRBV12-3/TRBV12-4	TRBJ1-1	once	CASIGAIGNTEAFF	TGTGCCAGCATCGGGGCGATCGGGAACACTGAAGCTTTCTTT
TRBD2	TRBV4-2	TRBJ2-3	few	CASSQGLAGDFADTQYF	TGTGCCAGCAGCCAAGGACTAGCGGGAGACTTCGCAGATACGCAGTATTTT
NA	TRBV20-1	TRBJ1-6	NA	CSAKDNSPLHF	TGCAGTGCAAAGGATAATTCACCCCTCCACTTT
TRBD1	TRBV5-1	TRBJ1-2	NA	CASSPNRGHGYTF	TGCGCCAGCAGTCCGAACAGGGGTCATGGCTACACCTTC
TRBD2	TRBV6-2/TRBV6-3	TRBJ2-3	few	CASSYSNAGGTPDTQYF	TGTGCCAGCAGTTACTCGAATGCGGGGGGCACCCCAGATACGCAGTATTTT
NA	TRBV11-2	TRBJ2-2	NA	CASSPPGTPNGELFF	TGTGCCAGCAGCCCCCCCGGGACTCCCAACGGGGAGCTGTTTTTT
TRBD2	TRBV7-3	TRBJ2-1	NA	CASSPPGTSGGYNEQFF	TGTGCCAGCAGCCCCCCCGGGACTAGCGGGGGGTACAATGAGCAGTTCTTC
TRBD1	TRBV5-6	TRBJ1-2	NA	CASGPTGATSNYGYTF	TGTGCCAGCGGGCCCACAGGGGCGACCTCTAACTATGGCTACACCTTC
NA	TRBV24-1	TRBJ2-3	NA	CATDGRSGDTQYF	TGTGCCACCGACGGCAGGTCCGGCGATACGCAGTATTTT
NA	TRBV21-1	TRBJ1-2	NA	CASSKSGTRYGYTF	TGTGCCAGCAGCAAATCCGGGACCCGCTATGGCTACACCTTC
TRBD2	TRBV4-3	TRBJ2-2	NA	CASSQGTSGRFNGELFF	TGCGCCAGCAGCCAGGGGACTAGCGGGAGATTTAACGGGGAGCTGTTTTTT
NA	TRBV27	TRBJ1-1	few	CASRLAPFAGALGTEAFF	TGTGCCAGCAGGTTGGCCCCCTTCGCTGGGGCCTTGGGCACTGAAGCTTTCTTT
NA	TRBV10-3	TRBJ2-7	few	CATQGDPYEQYF	TGTGCCACACAGGGTGACCCCTACGAGCAGTACTTC
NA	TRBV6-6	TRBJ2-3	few	CASSWGRESTDTQYF	TGTGCCAGCAGTTGGGGACGGGAGTCGACAGATACGCAGTATTTT
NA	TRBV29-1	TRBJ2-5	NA	CSAGLPQETQYF	TGCAGCGCCGGACTACCTCAAGAGACCCAGTACTTC
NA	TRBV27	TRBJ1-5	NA	CASAREGNQPQHF	TGTGCCAGCGCGAGGGAGGGCAATCAGCCCCAGCATTTT
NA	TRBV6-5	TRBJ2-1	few	CASRGPGNEQFF	TGTGCCAGCAGGGGACCTGGCAATGAGCAGTTCTTC
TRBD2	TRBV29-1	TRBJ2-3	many	CSVIPRGGVGDTQYF	TGCAGCGTTATCCCGCGGGGGGGGGTCGGAGATACGCAGTATTTT
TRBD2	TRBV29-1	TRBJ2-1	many	CSALLAGGAHEQFF	TGCAGCGCCCTACTAGCGGGGGGGGCCCATGAGCAGTTCTTC
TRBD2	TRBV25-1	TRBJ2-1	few	CATTPSGRIYNEQFF	TGTGCCACTACTCCTAGCGGGAGAATCTACAATGAGCAGTTCTTC
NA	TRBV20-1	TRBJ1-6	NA	CSARSSGTPNSPLHF	TGCAGTGCTAGATCCTCCGGGACACCCAATTCACCCCTCCACTTT
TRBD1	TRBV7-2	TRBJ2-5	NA	CASSPQEQGANPYF	TGTGCCAGCAGCCCCCAGGAACAGGGGGCGAATCCGTACTTC
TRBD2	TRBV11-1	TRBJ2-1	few	CASSPPYGGSNEQFF	TGTGCCAGCAGCCCCCCCTACGGCGGGAGCAATGAGCAGTTCTTC
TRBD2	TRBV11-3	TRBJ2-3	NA	CASSLRGAGGGDTQYF	TGTGCCAGCAGCTTACGGGGGGCGGGGGGAGGTGATACGCAGTATTTT
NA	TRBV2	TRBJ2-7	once	CASSDAGYGERYF	TGTGCCAGCAGTGATGCGGGCTATGGCGAGCGGTACTTC
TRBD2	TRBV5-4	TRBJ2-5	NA	CASSLALAGEETQYF	TGTGCCAGCAGCTTGGCCTTAGCGGGGGAAGAGACCCAGTACTTC
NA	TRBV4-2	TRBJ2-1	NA	CASRDISGEQFF	TGTGCCAGCAGGGATATATCGGGTGAGCAGTTCTTC
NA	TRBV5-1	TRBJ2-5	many	CASSGKQGGKETQYF	TGCGCCAGCAGCGGTAAACAGGGCGGGAAAGAGACCCAGTACTTC
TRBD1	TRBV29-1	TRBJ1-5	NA	CSVTGTGGNQPQHF	TGCAGCGTTACCGGGACAGGGGGCAATCAGCCCCAGCATTTT
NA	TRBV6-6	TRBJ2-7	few	CASSYIGYEQYF	TGTGCCAGCAGTTACATCGGTTACGAGCAGTACTTC
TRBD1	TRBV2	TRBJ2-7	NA	CASKAGTGWYEQYF	TGTGCCAGCAAGGCCGGGACAGGGTGGTACGAGCAGTACTTC
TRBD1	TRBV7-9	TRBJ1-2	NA	CASSVPDRVYGYTF	TGTGCCAGCAGCGTACCTGACAGGGTCTATGGCTACACCTTC
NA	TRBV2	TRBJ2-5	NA	CASSEDVGGGQYF	TGTGCCAGCAGTGAAGATGTCGGAGGGGGGCAGTACTTC
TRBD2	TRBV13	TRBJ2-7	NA	CASSHNRWPGGPDEQYF	TGTGCCAGCAGCCATAACCGATGGCCGGGAGGGCCCGACGAGCAGTACTTC
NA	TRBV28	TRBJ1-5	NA	CASSLFRSGRQPQHF	TGTGCCAGCAGTTTATTCCGTTCGGGGCGTCAGCCCCAGCATTTT
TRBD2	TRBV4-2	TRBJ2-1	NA	CASSQVEGTTYNEQFF	TGTGCCAGCAGCCAGGTTGAAGGGACTACGTACAATGAGCAGTTCTTC
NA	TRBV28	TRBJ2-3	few	CASSSLAGQVDTQYF	TGTGCCAGCAGTTCCCTAGCGGGACAGGTGGATACGCAGTATTTT
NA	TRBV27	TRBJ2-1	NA	CASSSRFDSQTYNEQFF	TGTGCCAGCAGTTCCCGCTTCGACAGCCAGACCTACAATGAGCAGTTCTTC
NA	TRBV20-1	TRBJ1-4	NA	CSARDPRVDEKLFF	TGCAGTGCTAGAGATCCCAGGGTGGATGAAAAACTGTTTTTT
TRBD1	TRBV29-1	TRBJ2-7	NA	CSVDGAGGHEQYF	TGCAGCGTTGACGGGGCAGGGGGCCACGAGCAGTACTTC
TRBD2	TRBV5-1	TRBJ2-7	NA	CASSLTSGEAYEQYF	TGCGCCAGCAGCTTGACTAGCGGAGAGGCCTACGAGCAGTACTTC
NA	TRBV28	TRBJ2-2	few	CASSLAGTNTGELFF	TGCGCCAGCAGCTTGGCAGGGACGAACACCGGGGAGCTGTTTTTT
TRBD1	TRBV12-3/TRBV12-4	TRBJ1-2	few	CASSLATGGGYGYTF	TGTGCCAGCAGTTTAGCGACAGGGGGAGGGTATGGCTACACCTTC
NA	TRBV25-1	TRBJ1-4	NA	CASSEYPSGMSEKLFF	TGTGCCAGCAGTGAATACCCTTCGGGGATGAGTGAAAAACTGTTTTTT